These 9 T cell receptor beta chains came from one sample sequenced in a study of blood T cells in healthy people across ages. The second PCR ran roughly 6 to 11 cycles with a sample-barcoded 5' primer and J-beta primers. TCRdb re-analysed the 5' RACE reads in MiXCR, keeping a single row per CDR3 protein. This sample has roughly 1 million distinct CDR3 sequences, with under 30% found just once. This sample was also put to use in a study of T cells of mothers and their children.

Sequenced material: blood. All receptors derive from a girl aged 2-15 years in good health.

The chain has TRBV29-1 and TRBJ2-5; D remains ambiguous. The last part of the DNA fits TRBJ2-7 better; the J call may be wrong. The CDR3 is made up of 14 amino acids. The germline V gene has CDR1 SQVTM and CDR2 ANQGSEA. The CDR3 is CSVGLTTPTYEQYF. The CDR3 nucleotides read TGCAGCGTTGGTCTAACAACGCCGACCTACGAGCAGTACTTC.

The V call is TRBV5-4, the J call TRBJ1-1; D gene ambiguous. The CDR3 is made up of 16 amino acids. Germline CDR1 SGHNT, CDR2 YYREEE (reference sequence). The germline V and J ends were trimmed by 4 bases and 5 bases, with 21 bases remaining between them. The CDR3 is CASSPHGPEVGTEAFF. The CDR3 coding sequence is TGTGCCAGCAGCCCCCATGGACCTGAGGTGGGTACTGAAGCTTTCTTT. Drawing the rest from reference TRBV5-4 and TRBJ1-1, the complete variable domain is ETGVTQSPTHLIKTRGQQVTLRCSSQSGHNTVSWYQQALGQGPQFIFQYYREEENGRGNFPPRFSGLQFPNYSSELNVNALELDDSALYLCASSPHGPEVGTEAFFGQGTRLTVV.

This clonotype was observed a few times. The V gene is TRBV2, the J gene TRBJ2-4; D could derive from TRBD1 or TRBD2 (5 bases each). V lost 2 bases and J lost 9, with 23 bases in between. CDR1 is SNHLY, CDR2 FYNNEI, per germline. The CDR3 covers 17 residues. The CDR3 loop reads CASSERWLAGDPPIQYF. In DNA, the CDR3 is TGTGCCAGCAGTGAAAGGTGGCTAGCTGGGGACCCCCCCATTCAGTACTTC. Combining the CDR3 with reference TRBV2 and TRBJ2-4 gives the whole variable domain EPEVTQTPSHQVTQMGQEVILRCVPISNHLYFYWYRQILGQKVEFLVSFYNNEISEKSEIFDDQFSVERPDGSNFTLKIRSTKLEDSAMYFCASSERWLAGDPPIQYFGAGTRLSVL.

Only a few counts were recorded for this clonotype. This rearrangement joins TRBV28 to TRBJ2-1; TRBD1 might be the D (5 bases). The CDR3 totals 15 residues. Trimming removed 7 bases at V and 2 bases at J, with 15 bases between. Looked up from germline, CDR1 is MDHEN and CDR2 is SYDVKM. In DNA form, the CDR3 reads TGTGCCAGCAACCCTCCAGGGCCAACCTACAATGAGCAGTTCTTC. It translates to CASNPPGPTYNEQFF.

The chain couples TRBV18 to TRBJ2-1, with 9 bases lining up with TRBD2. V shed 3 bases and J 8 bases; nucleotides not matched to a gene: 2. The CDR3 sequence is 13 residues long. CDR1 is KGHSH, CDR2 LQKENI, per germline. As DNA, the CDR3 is TGTGCCAGCTCACCGGGACTAGCCTATGAGCAGTTCTTC. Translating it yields CASSPGLAYEQFF.

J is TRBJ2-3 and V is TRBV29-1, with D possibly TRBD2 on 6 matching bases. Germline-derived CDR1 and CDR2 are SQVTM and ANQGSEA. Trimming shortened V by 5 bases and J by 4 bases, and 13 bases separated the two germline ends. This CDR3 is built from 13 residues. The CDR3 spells CSVRGLRADTQYF. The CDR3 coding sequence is TGCAGCGTTAGGGGACTTCGCGCAGATACGCAGTATTTT.

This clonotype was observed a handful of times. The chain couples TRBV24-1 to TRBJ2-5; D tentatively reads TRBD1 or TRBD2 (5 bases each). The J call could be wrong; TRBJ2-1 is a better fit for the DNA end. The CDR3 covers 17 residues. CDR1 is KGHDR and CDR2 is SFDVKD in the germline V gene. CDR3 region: CATSDARRDGLYNEQFF. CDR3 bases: TGTGCCACCAGTGATGCACGCCGGGACGGATTATACAATGAGCAGTTCTTC.

CDR3 loop: CASRLGLAGVNEQFF. Written as DNA, the CDR3 is TGTGCCAGCAGACTCGGACTAGCGGGAGTTAATGAGCAGTTCTTC. The chain combines TRBV28 with TRBJ2-1, with 13 positions matching TRBD2. Germline values: CDR1 MDHEN, CDR2 SYDVKM. Germline trimming cut 6 bases from V and 7 bases from J; bases unmatched to any gene: 6. The length of the CDR3 is 15 residues.

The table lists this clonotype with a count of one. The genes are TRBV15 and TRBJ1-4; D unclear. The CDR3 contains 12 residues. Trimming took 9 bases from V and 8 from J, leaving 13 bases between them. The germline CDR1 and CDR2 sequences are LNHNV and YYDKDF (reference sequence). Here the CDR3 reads CATTAGYEKLFF. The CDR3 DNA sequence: TGTGCCACGACCGCGGGGTACGAAAAACTGTTTTTT.